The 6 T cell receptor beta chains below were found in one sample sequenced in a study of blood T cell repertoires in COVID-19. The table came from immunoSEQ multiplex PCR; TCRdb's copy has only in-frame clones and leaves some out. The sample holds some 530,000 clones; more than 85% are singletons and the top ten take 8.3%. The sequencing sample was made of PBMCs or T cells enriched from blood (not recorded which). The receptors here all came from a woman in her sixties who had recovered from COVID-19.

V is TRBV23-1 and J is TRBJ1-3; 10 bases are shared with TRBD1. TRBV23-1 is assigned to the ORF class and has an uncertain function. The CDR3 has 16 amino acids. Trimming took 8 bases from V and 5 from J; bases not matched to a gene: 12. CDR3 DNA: TGCGCCAGCGGGGGTCCGGACAGGGGGACGAGAAACACCATATATTTT. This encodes CASGGPDRGTRNTIYF.

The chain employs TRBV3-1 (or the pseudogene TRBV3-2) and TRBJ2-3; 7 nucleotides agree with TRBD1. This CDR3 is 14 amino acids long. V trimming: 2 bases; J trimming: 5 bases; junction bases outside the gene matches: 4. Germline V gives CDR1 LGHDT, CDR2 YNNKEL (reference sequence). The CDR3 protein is CASSQRGHGDTQYF. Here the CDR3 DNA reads TGTGCCAGCAGCCAAAGGGGGCATGGAGATACGCAGTATTTT.

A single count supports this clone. The CDR3, as DNA: TGTGCCAGCTCAGTTCAGTACACCGGGGAGCTGTTTTTT. It encodes CASSVQYTGELFF. The chain recombines TRBV18 with TRBJ2-2; no reliable D call. The CDR3 has 13 amino acids. With 5 bases removed from V and 3 bases from J, the gap between germline ends came to 7 bases. Germline CDR1 KGHSH, CDR2 LQKENI.

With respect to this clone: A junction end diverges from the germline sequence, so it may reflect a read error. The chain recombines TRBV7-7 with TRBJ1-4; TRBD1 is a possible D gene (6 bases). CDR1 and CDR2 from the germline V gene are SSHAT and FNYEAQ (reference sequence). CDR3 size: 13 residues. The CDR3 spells CASSLDRNEKLFF. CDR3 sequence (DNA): TGTGCTAGCAGCTTAGACAGGAATGAAAAACTGTTTTTT.

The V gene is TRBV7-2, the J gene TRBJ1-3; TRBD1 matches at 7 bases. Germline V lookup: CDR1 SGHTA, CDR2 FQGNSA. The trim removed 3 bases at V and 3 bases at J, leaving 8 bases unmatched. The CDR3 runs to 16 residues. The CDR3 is CASSLNRGSLGNTIYF. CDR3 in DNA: TGTGCCAGCAGCTTGAACAGGGGAAGCCTTGGAAACACCATATATTTT.

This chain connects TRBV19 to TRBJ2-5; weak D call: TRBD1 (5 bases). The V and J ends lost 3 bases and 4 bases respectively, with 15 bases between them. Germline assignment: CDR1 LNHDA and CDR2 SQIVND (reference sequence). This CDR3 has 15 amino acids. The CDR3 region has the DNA TGTGCCAGTAGTATCAACAGGAAGAAAACAGAGACCCAGTACTTC. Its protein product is CASSINRKKTETQYF.